One and the same sample provided the 25 T cell receptor beta chains below, sequenced in a study of beta chain features in type 1 diabetes. Their cognate antigens are unknown. Study-wide results and limits: Significant though moderate, a shortening of TCRB CDR3s appeared in all four CD4+ subsets of Type 1 diabetes patients.

The sequenced template was cDNA made from the entire isolated RNA. Generated by immunoSEQ multiplex PCR, the TCRdb table keeps only in-frame clones and is missing some. This sample carries roughly 150,000 clones, 10% of them seen once, and the ten largest clones take roughly 0.45%. Sequenced sample: central memory CD4+ T cells from blood. These receptors originate from a man aged 30 to 45 with type 1 diabetes.

This clone was seen a handful of times. The rearrangement links TRBV7-2 to TRBJ2-5; TRBD1 matches 10 bases. CDR1 SGHTA and CDR2 FQGNSA come from the germline V gene. The CDR3 spans 15 residues. After removal of 3 bases from V and 4 bases from J, the junction contained 5 bases not matched to a gene. The CDR3 spells CASSLDRGTRETQYF. The CDR3 DNA reads as TGTGCCAGCAGCTTGGACAGGGGGACCCGAGAGACCCAGTACTTC.

This clone showed up just a few times. The V and J genes are TRBV29-1 and TRBJ2-7; possibly TRBD1 for D (5 bases). Looked up from germline, CDR1 is SQVTM and CDR2 is ANQGSEA. Trimming took off 7 bases at V and 4 bases at J, with 11 bases between the two ends. This CDR3 is built from 11 residues. This CDR3 reads CSAARAYEQYF. CDR3 in DNA: TGCAGCGCGGCCAGGGCGTACGAGCAGTACTTC.

This clone has just a few counts. The chain employs TRBV25-1 and TRBJ2-1; D is ambiguous. The CDR3 is made up of 15 amino acids. Germline CDR1 is MGHDK and CDR2 is SYGVNS. Trimming shortened V by 3 bases and J by 6 bases, and 15 bases separated the two germline ends. The DNA for the CDR3 is TGTGCCAGCAGTGACAAACGCACTACATTCAATGAGCAGTTCTTC. Amino acids: CASSDKRTTFNEQFF.

The V and J genes are TRBV30 and TRBJ1-1; no clear D gene. The germline V gene has CDR1 GTSNPN and CDR2 SVGIG (reference sequence). The V end lost 2 bases, the J end lost 11 bases, and 15 bases lay between the germline ends. The CDR3 is 12 residues long. CDR3 sequence reads: CAWSQATSRAFF. DNA of the CDR3: TGTGCCTGGAGTCAGGCCACGAGTAGGGCTTTCTTT.

CDR3: CASSGWSGGISTDTQYF. CDR3 DNA sequence: TGTGCCAGCAGCGGTTGGTCCGGGGGTATTAGCACAGATACGCAGTATTTT. The V and J genes are TRBV7-9 and TRBJ2-3, with a possible D match to TRBD2 (6 bases). The CDR3 loop spans 17 amino acids. Germline CDR1 reads SEHNR; CDR2 reads FQNEAQ (reference sequence). The V end was cut by 5 bases, the J end by 0 bases, with 18 bases between.

This clone was seen only a few times. The J gene is TRBJ2-1, the V gene TRBV9, with 10 bases that match TRBD2. With 4 bases clipped from V and 8 bases from J, the junction kept 9 bases outside the gene matches. The CDR3 contains 15 residues. Germline V CDR1 and CDR2: SGDLS, YYNGEE. CDR3 loop: CASSPRASGSDEQFF. CDR3 coding DNA: TGTGCCAGCAGCCCACGGGCTAGCGGGAGTGATGAGCAGTTCTTC. Variable domain in full (rest from reference TRBV9 and TRBJ2-1): DSGVTQTPKHLITATGQRVTLRCSPRSGDLSVYWYQQSLDQGLQFLIQYYNGEERAKGNILERFSAQQFPDLHSELNLSSLELGDSALYFCASSPRASGSDEQFFGPGTRLTVL.

This clone was detected a few times. The gene calls are TRBV2 and TRBJ1-1, with D unresolved. The CDR3 runs to 12 residues. CDR1 is SNHLY, CDR2 FYNNEI, per germline. V was cut by 6 bases and J by 3 bases, with 8 bases left in between. The CDR3: CASRLDYTEAFF. As DNA, the CDR3 is TGTGCCAGCAGATTAGATTACACTGAAGCTTTCTTT.

The gene calls are TRBV9 and TRBJ2-3; D uncertain. Germline CDR1 and CDR2: SGDLS and YYNGEE. V shed 0 bases and J shed 4 bases, with 9 bases lying between them. The CDR3 has 14 residues. CDR3 sequence reads: CASSVVIDPDTQYF. In nucleotides, the CDR3 is TGTGCCAGCAGCGTAGTGATAGATCCAGATACGCAGTATTTT.

Regarding this clone: Other DNA sequences in this specimen translate into the identical CDR3. V usage is TRBV18 and J usage is TRBJ2-7; a weak D match, TRBD2 (6 bases). Trimming cost V 6 bases and J 0 bases, with 9 bases left between them. The germline V gene has CDR1 KGHSH and CDR2 LQKENI. The CDR3 covers 13 residues. DNA for the CDR3: TGTGCCAGCTCGCCGACTAGCTCCTACGAGCAGTACTTC. Its protein product is CASSPTSSYEQYF. Full variable domain (missing parts from reference TRBV18 and TRBJ2-7): NAGVMQNPRHLVRRRGQEARLRCSPMKGHSHVYWYRQLPEEGLKFMVYLQKENIIDESGMPKERFSAEFPKEGPSILRIQQVVRGDSAAYFCASSPTSSYEQYFGPGTRLTVT.

The chain uses TRBV4-3 and TRBJ2-3; 9 bases agree with TRBD2. CDR3 length: 16 amino acids. The ends lost 5 bases at V and 0 bases at J; junction bases unmatched: 6. Germline CDR1 reads LGHNA; CDR2 reads YSLEER. CDR3 bases: TGCGCCAGCAGCACTCTAGCGGGGTCTAGCACAGATACGCAGTATTTT. Translated, it gives CASSTLAGSSTDTQYF.

The chain joins TRBV7-9 to TRBJ2-2; a possible D gene is TRBD2 (5 bases). Germline V gene lookup returns CDR1 SEHNR and CDR2 FQNEAQ (reference sequence). V was trimmed by 1 base and J by 0 bases, leaving 6 bases between them. The CDR3 runs 15 residues. Here the CDR3 reads CASSLGAANTGELFF. The CDR3 coding sequence is TGTGCCAGCAGCTTAGGAGCGGCGAACACCGGGGAGCTGTTTTTT.

This clone has a handful of counts. The chain is built from TRBV5-4 and TRBJ2-3; D is possibly TRBD2 (6 bases). CDR1 and CDR2 from the germline V gene are SGHNT and YYREEE (reference sequence). CDR3 length: 16 residues. V shed 4 bases and J shed 1 base, with 16 bases lying between them. CDR3 in DNA: TGTGCCAGCAGCCCTGGAGGGCGGATTGGCACAGATACGCAGTATTTT. Its translation: CASSPGGRIGTDTQYF.

Turning to this clone: The sample has other DNA sequences that encode this CDR3 too. The chain has TRBV12-5 and TRBJ2-3; D unclear. The V and J ends lost 1 base and 6 bases respectively, with 8 bases between them. Germline V CDR1 and CDR2: LGHNT, FRNRAP. This CDR3 contains 13 residues. The CDR3 DNA follows: TGTGCTAGTGGTTTGGACATCAGGGATACGCAGTATTTT. Translating it yields CASGLDIRDTQYF.

This clone showed up just a few times. The rearrangement joins TRBV18 to TRBJ2-5, with D possibly being TRBD2 (6 bases). The V gene lost 0 bases and the J gene lost 4 bases, with 18 bases spanning the gap. The germline V gene encodes CDR1 KGHSH and CDR2 LQKENI. This CDR3 region has 17 residues. The chain's CDR3 is CASSPPVLARRGETQYF. CDR3 in DNA: TGTGCCAGCTCACCACCGGTCCTAGCGAGAAGGGGAGAGACCCAGTACTTC.

In its sample, this clone was seen a few times. The rearrangement uses TRBV18 and TRBJ1-2, with 9 positions matching TRBD1. CDR3 length: 15 residues. Germline CDR1 and CDR2: KGHSH and LQKENI. The trim removed 5 bases at V and 8 bases at J, leaving 12 bases unmatched. Written as DNA, the CDR3 is TGTGCCAGCTCATCGCAACAAGAACAGGGGGCCGGCTACACCTTC. This sequence encodes CASSSQQEQGAGYTF. The full variable domain, rest sourced from reference TRBV18 and TRBJ1-2, is NAGVMQNPRHLVRRRGQEARLRCSPMKGHSHVYWYRQLPEEGLKFMVYLQKENIIDESGMPKERFSAEFPKEGPSILRIQQVVRGDSAAYFCASSSQQEQGAGYTFGSGTRLTVV.

The chain is built from TRBV28 and TRBJ2-7, with 7 bases identical to TRBD2. J lost 0 bases, V lost 4 bases, and 3 bases had no gene match. Germline CDR1 is MDHEN and CDR2 is SYDVKM. The CDR3 covers 14 residues. The CDR3: CASSSGGSSYEQYF. The CDR3 DNA reads as TGTGCCAGCAGTTCCGGGGGGAGCTCCTACGAGCAGTACTTC.

This chain connects TRBV5-1 to TRBJ2-7; possibly TRBD2 for D (5 bases). Trimming removed 8 bases at V and 0 bases at J, with 15 bases between. The germline V gene has CDR1 SGHRS and CDR2 YFSETQ. The CDR3 has 14 amino acids. The CDR3 DNA sequence: TGCGCCAGAGGTGGAAGCGGTGCCTCCTACGAGCAGTACTTC. This translates into CARGGSGASYEQYF.

V and J are TRBV29-1 and TRBJ1-1; D not certain. There are 10 residues in the CDR3. From germline, CDR1 is SQVTM and CDR2 ANQGSEA. The V and J ends lost 6 bases and 8 bases respectively, with 10 bases between them. The CDR3 loop reads CSVGNEEAFF. In nucleotides, the CDR3 is TGCAGCGTCGGTAATGAAGAAGCTTTCTTT.

This clone came up a few times. The genes are TRBV30 and TRBJ2-7, with D uncertain. There are 14 residues in the CDR3. V lost 5 bases and J lost 5, with 19 bases in between. Germline V gene sequence: CDR1 GTSNPN, CDR2 SVGIG (reference sequence). The CDR3 coding sequence is TGTGCCTGGGCGCCTGGGCCCTATCTGCACGAGCAGTACTTC. Its protein is CAWAPGPYLHEQYF. The full variable domain, with the rest looked up from reference TRBV30 and TRBJ2-7, is SQTIHQWPATLVQPVGSPLSLECTVEGTSNPNLYWYRQAAGRGLQLLFYSVGIGQISSEVPQNLSASRPQDRQFILSSKKLLLSDSGFYLCAWAPGPYLHEQYFGPGTRLTVT.

This chain uses TRBV7-8 with TRBJ1-5; D is possibly TRBD1 (5 bases). The germline V and J ends were trimmed by 3 bases and 0 bases, with 12 bases remaining between them. This CDR3 contains 16 residues. Germline-derived CDR1 and CDR2 are SGHVS and FQNEAQ. CDR3 protein: CASSLGDLYSNQPQHF. In nucleotides, the CDR3 is TGTGCCAGCAGCTTGGGGGACTTGTATAGCAATCAGCCCCAGCATTTT.

This sequence joins TRBV28 and TRBJ2-1; a possible D gene is TRBD2 (6 bases). CDR1 MDHEN and CDR2 SYDVKM come from the germline V gene. The CDR3 is 16 amino acids. V lost 5 bases to trimming and J lost 9 bases, with 23 bases between them. CDR3 amino acids: CASSGRGLGGYGEQFF. For the CDR3, the DNA is TGTGCCAGCAGTGGGCGGGGCCTGGGTGGTTATGGTGAGCAGTTCTTC.

DNA of the CDR3: TGTGCCACCAGCCGGACAGATCTGGGGGAAAAACTGTTTTTT. The encoded protein is CATSRTDLGEKLFF. The V and J genes are TRBV15 and TRBJ1-4, with D possibly matching TRBD1 (6 bases). Germline V gene lookup returns CDR1 LNHNV and CDR2 YYDKDF (reference sequence). The germline V and J ends were trimmed by 5 bases and 8 bases, with 15 bases remaining between them. CDR3 length: 14 residues.

The chain combines TRBV4-1 with TRBJ1-2; no reliable D call. Trimming stripped 0 bases from V and 4 bases from J, with 9 bases between. CDR1 is MGHRA, CDR2 YSYEKL, per germline. The CDR3 has 14 amino acids. The DNA of the CDR3 is TGCGCCAGCAGCCAAGACATCGACTCCTATGGCTACACCTTC. Encoded protein: CASSQDIDSYGYTF.

The chain combines TRBV6-5 with TRBJ2-1; weak D call: TRBD2 (6 bases). The length of the CDR3 is 13 residues. Germline V gene data show CDR1 as MNHEY and CDR2 as SVGAGI. V lost 5 bases, J lost 9 bases, and 14 bases lay in between. The CDR3 is CASSTPGGAEQFF. CDR3 nucleotide sequence: TGTGCCAGCAGTACCCCCGGCGGGGCTGAGCAGTTCTTC.

Ten or more counts support this clone. The V gene is TRBV5-1, the J gene TRBJ2-7; 7 bases agree with TRBD1. There are 12 residues in the CDR3. The ends lost 5 bases at V and 7 bases at J; junction bases unmatched: 6. Germline-derived CDR1 and CDR2 are SGHRS and YFSETQ. CDR3 sequence (DNA): TGCGCCAGCAGGAGGACAGGCGGAGAGCAGTACTTC. As protein: CASRRTGGEQYF. Filled out from reference TRBV5-1 and TRBJ2-7, the complete variable domain reads KAGVTQTPRYLIKTRGQQVTLSCSPISGHRSVSWYQQTPGQGLQFLFEYFSETQRNKGNFPGRFSGRQFSNSRSEMNVSTLELGDSALYLCASRRTGGEQYFGPGTRLTVT.